The rows below give T cell receptor beta chains drawn from one sample of a study of patients and donors after allogeneic stem cell transplantation. TCRdb used MiXCR to reprocess the RT-PCR reads, holding one entry per CDR3 protein. This table has approximately 150,000 distinct CDR3 sequences, approximately 35% appearing once. Sequenced material: blood, either unsorted or a sorted T cell fraction (not recorded which). All receptors come from a human donor who was either an allogeneic HSCT recipient or a stem cell or donor lymphocyte infusion donor (not recorded which). It is not recorded whose cells these are; they may come from a transplant donor. Each CDR3 is given with its conserved first and last residue. The order of the fields is clone size, D gene, V gene, J gene, CDR3 protein, CDR3 DNA. D genes are given only for firm matches. The size field is filled for only some rows; it gives once, few, many or a size class.

size: few; D: .; V: TRBV5-1; J: TRBJ1-1; CDR3: CASSFAGQVNTEAFF; DNA: TGCGCCAGCAGCTTTGCGGGCCAAGTGAACACTGAAGCTTTCTTT
size: .; D: .; V: TRBV6-6; J: TRBJ1-3; CDR3: CASRDHGLRNTIYF; DNA: TGTGCCAGCAGAGACCACGGCCTACGAAACACCATATATTTT
size: .; D: TRBD2; V: TRBV24-1; J: TRBJ2-1; CDR3: CATSEYSGGHNEQFF; DNA: TGTGCCACCAGTGAGTATAGCGGGGGGCACAATGAGCAGTTCTTC
size: few; D: .; V: TRBV6-5; J: TRBJ2-2; CDR3: CASTMTGGSGELFF; DNA: TGTGCCAGCACCATGACAGGAGGAAGCGGGGAGCTGTTTTTT
size: .; D: .; V: TRBV12-3/TRBV12-4; J: TRBJ2-1; CDR3: CASSPGGYREQFF; DNA: TGTGCCAGCAGCCCGGGTGGGTACAGAGAGCAGTTCTTC
size: many; D: .; V: TRBV12-3/TRBV12-4; J: TRBJ1-5; CDR3: CASSQAGNQPQHF; DNA: TGTGCCAGCAGTCAGGCGGGGAATCAGCCCCAGCATTTT
size: .; D: .; V: TRBV7-3; J: TRBJ1-4; CDR3: CASSPAAEEKLFF; DNA: TGTGCCAGCAGCCCGGCGGCCGAAGAAAAACTGTTTTTT
size: .; D: .; V: TRBV12-3/TRBV12-4; J: TRBJ1-5; CDR3: CASTDHGTGNQPQHF; DNA: TGTGCCAGCACTGACCACGGGACGGGCAATCAGCCCCAGCATTTT
size: few; D: TRBD2; V: TRBV3-1; J: TRBJ2-4; CDR3: CASSQDGLAGVPSQNIQYF; DNA: TGTGCCAGCAGCCAAGACGGACTAGCGGGGGTCCCTAGCCAAAACATTCAGTACTTC
size: few; D: .; V: TRBV12-3/TRBV12-4; J: TRBJ1-4; CDR3: CASGQLIFGEKLFF; DNA: TGTGCCAGTGGACAGTTAATATTCGGTGAAAAACTGTTTTTT
size: .; D: .; V: TRBV7-9; J: TRBJ1-6; CDR3: CASSAPGHGFSPLHF; DNA: TGTGCCAGCAGCGCCCCGGGACACGGCTTTTCACCCCTCCACTTT
size: .; D: .; V: TRBV7-6; J: TRBJ1-1; CDR3: CASSPAGARSITEAFF; DNA: TGTGCCAGCAGCCCCGCCGGGGCCCGAAGTATCACTGAAGCTTTCTTT
size: .; D: TRBD1; V: TRBV15; J: TRBJ1-2; CDR3: CATSPHDRADGYTF; DNA: TGTGCCACCAGCCCTCATGACAGGGCCGATGGCTACACCTTC
size: .; D: .; V: TRBV6-6; J: TRBJ1-6; CDR3: CASTHLTGRADSPLHF; DNA: TGTGCCAGCACCCACCTGACGGGCAGGGCGGATTCACCCCTCCACTTT
size: once; D: TRBD2; V: TRBV6-2/TRBV6-3; J: TRBJ2-1; CDR3: CASSYGQRGHYNEQFF; DNA: TGTGCCAGCAGTTACGGCCAGCGGGGGCACTACAATGAGCAGTTCTTC
size: .; D: .; V: TRBV25-1; J: TRBJ1-2; CDR3: CASSEFGVNYGYTF; DNA: TGTGCCAGCAGTGAATTTGGGGTAAACTATGGCTACACCTTC
size: .; D: .; V: TRBV12-3/TRBV12-4; J: TRBJ1-2; CDR3: CASTPGNYGYTF; DNA: TGTGCCAGCACCCCGGGAAACTATGGCTACACCTTC
size: .; D: TRBD2; V: TRBV20-1; J: TRBJ2-2; CDR3: CSARDTRGGHRELFF; DNA: TGCAGTGCTAGAGATACCCGGGGGGGCCACCGGGAGCTGTTTTTT
size: .; D: TRBD1; V: TRBV13; J: TRBJ2-4; CDR3: CASRHRDSPKNIQYF; DNA: TGTGCCAGCAGACACCGGGACAGCCCCAAAAACATTCAGTACTTC
size: .; D: .; V: TRBV5-6; J: TRBJ1-5; CDR3: CASSLVQEINQPQHF; DNA: TGTGCCAGCAGCTTGGTCCAGGAAATAAATCAGCCCCAGCATTTT
size: .; D: TRBD1; V: TRBV12-3/TRBV12-4; J: TRBJ2-3; CDR3: CASSLYDREIPDPQYF; DNA: TGTGCCAGCAGCCTATACGACAGGGAAATCCCAGATCCGCAGTATTTT
size: .; D: TRBD2; V: TRBV5-1; J: TRBJ2-1; CDR3: CATSWRGDYNEQFF; DNA: TGCGCCACTTCGTGGCGGGGGGACTACAATGAGCAGTTCTTC
size: .; D: .; V: TRBV27; J: TRBJ1-6; CDR3: CASSLEGSPHNSPLHF; DNA: TGTGCCAGCAGTTTAGAGGGTTCCCCCCATAATTCACCCCTCCACTTT
size: few; D: .; V: TRBV5-1; J: TRBJ1-1; CDR3: CASSTGWTENTEAFF; DNA: TGCGCCAGCAGCACCGGCTGGACAGAGAACACTGAAGCTTTCTTT
size: few; D: .; V: TRBV6-5; J: TRBJ1-1; CDR3: CASSYSGLRGAFF; DNA: TGTGCCAGCAGTTACTCGGGTTTGAGAGGAGCTTTCTTT
size: .; D: TRBD1; V: TRBV3-1; J: TRBJ1-1; CDR3: CASSLMGQRGSRTEAFF; DNA: TGTGCCAGCAGCCTTATGGGACAGCGGGGTAGCAGGACTGAAGCTTTCTTT